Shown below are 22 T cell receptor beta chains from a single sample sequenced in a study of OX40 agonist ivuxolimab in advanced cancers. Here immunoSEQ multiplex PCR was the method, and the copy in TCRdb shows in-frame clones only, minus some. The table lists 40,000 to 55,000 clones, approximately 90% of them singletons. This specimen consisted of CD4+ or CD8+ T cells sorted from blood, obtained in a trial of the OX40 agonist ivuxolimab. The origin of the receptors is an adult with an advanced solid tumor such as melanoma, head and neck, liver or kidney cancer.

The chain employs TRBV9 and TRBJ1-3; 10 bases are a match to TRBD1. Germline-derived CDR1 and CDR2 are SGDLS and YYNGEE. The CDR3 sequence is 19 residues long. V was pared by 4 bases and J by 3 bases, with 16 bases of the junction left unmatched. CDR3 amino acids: CASSPKPGQGWVGGNTIYF. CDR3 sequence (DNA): TGTGCCAGCAGCCCAAAGCCGGGACAGGGGTGGGTTGGTGGAAACACCATATATTTT.

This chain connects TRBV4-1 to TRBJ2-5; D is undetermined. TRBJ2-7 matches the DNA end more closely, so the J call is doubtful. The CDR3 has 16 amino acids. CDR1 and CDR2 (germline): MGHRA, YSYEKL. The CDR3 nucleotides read TGCGCCAGCAGCCAAGGAGCCAGCCCTTTCTCCTACGAGCAGTACTTC. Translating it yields CASSQGASPFSYEQYF.

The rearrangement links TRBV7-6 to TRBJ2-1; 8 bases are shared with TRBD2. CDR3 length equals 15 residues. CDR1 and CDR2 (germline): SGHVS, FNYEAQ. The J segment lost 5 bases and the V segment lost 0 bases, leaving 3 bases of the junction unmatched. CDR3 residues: CASSLAVAGNNEQFF. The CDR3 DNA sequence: TGTGCCAGCAGCTTAGCGGTAGCGGGAAACAATGAGCAGTTCTTC. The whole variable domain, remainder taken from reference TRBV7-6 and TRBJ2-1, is GAGVSQSPRYKVTKRGQDVALRCDPISGHVSLYWYRQALGQGPEFLTYFNYEAQQDKSGLPNDRFSAERPEGSISTLTIQRTEQRDSAMYRCASSLAVAGNNEQFFGPGTRLTVL.

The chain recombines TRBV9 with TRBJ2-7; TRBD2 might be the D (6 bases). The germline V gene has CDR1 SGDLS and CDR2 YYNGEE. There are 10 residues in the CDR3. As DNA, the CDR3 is TGTGCCGGTTGCAGGGTGGAGCGGGACGTC. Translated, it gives CAGCRVERDV.

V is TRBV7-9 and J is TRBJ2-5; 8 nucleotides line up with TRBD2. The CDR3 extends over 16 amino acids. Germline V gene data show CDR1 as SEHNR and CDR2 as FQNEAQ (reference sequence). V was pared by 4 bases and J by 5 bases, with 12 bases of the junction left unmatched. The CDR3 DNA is TGTGCCAGCAGCTCACCTGTTAGCGGGAACGGGGAGACCCAGTACTTC. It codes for CASSSPVSGNGETQYF.

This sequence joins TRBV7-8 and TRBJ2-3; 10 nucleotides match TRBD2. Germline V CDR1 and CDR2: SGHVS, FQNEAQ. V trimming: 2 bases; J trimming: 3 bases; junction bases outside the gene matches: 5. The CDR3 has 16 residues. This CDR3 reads CASSLLSGRVTDTQYF. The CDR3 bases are TGTGCCAGCAGCTTATTAAGCGGGAGGGTTACAGATACGCAGTATTTT. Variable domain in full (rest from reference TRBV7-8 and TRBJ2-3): GAGVSQSPRYKVAKRGQDVALRCDPISGHVSLFWYQQALGQGPEFLTYFQNEAQLDKSGLPSDRFFAERPEGSVSTLKIQRTQQEDSAVYLCASSLLSGRVTDTQYFGPGTRLTVL.

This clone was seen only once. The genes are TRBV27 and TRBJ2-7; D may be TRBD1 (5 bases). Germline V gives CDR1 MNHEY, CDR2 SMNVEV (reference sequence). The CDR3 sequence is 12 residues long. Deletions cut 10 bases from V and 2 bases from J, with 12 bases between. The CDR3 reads CATGRGPYEQYF. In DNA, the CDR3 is TGTGCCACAGGTAGGGGCCCCTACGAGCAGTACTTC.

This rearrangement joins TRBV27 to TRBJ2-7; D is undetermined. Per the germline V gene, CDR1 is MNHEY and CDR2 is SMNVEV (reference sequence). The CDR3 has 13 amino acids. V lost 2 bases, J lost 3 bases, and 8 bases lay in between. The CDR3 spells CASSLNPSYEQYF. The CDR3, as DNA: TGTGCCAGCAGTTTAAACCCTAGCTACGAGCAGTACTTC.

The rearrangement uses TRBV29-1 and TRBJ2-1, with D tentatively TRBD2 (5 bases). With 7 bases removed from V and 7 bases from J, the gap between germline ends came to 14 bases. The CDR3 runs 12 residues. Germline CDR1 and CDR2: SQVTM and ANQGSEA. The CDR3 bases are TGCAGCGAAGTCCGTAGGGAGAATGAGCAGTTCTTC. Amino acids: CSEVRRENEQFF.

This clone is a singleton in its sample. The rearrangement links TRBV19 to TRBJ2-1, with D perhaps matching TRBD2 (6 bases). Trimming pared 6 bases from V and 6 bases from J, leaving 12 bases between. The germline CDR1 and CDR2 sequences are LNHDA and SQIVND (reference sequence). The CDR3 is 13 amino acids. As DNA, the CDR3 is TGTGCCAGTAGGGGCGGGGAGGTCAATGAGCAGTTCTTC. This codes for CASRGGEVNEQFF.

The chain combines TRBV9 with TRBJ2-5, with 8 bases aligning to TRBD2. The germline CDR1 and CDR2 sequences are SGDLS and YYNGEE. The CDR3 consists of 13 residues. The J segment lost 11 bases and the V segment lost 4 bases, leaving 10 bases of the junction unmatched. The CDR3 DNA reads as TGTGCCAGCAGCCCAGCGGGGGTGGGAGAGCAGTACTTC. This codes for CASSPAGVGEQYF.

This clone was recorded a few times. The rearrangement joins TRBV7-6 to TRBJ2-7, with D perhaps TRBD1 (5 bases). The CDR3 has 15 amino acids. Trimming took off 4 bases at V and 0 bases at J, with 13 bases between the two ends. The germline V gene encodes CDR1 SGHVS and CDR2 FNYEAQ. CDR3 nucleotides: TGTGCCAGCAGCTCCCCAGACAGTGGCTCCTACGAGCAGTACTTC. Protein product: CASSSPDSGSYEQYF.

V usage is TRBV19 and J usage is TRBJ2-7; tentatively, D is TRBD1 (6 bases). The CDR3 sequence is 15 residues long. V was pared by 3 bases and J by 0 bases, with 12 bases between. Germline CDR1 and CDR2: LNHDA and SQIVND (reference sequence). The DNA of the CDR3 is TGTGCCAGTAGTATTTTTGGACAGCGCTCCTACGAGCAGTACTTC. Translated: CASSIFGQRSYEQYF.

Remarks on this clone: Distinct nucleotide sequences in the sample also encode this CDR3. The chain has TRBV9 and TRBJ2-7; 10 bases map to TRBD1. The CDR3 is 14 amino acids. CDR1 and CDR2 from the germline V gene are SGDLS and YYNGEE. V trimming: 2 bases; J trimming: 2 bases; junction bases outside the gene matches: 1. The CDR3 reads CASSVGTGAYEQYF. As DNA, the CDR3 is TGTGCCAGCAGCGTCGGGACAGGGGCCTACGAGCAGTACTTC.

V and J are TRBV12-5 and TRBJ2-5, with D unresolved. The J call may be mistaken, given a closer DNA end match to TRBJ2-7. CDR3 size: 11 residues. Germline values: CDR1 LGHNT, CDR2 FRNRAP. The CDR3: CASGLGYEQYF. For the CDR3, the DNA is TGTGCTAGTGGTTTGGGCTACGAGCAGTACTTC.

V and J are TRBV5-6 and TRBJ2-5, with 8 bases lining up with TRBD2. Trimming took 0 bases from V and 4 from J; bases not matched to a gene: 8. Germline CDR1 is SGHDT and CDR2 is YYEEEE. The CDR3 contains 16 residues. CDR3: CASSLGAGVHPETQYF. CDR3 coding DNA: TGTGCCAGCAGCTTGGGAGCGGGAGTTCACCCAGAGACCCAGTACTTC.

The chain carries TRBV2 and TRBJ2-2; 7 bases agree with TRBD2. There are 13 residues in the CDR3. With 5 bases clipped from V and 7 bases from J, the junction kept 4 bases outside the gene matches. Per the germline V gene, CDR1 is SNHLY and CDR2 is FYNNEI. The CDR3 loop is CASSRLAGGELFF. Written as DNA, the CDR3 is TGTGCCAGCAGTAGACTAGCTGGCGGGGAGCTGTTTTTT.

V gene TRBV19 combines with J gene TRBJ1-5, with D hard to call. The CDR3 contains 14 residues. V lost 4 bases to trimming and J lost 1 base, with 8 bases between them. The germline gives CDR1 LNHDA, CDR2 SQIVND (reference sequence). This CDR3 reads CASSKPGSNQPQHF. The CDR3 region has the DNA TGTGCCAGTAGTAAACCCGGAAGCAATCAGCCCCAGCATTTT.

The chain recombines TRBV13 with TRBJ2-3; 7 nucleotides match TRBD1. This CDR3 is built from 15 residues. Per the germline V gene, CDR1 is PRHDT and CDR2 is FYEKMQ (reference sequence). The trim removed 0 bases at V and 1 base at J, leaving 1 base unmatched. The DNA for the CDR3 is TGTGCCAGCAGCTTAGGCACAGGGGGCACAGATACGCAGTATTTT. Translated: CASSLGTGGTDTQYF.

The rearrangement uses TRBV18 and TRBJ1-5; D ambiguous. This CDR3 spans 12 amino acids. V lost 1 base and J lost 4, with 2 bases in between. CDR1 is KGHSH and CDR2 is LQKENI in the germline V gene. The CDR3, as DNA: TGTGCCAGCTCACCACAGAATCAGCCCCAGCATTTT. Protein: CASSPQNQPQHF.

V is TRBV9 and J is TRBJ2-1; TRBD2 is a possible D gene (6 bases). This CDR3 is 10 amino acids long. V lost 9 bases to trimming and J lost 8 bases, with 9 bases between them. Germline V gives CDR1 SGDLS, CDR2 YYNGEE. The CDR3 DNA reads TGTGCCACGCGCGGGGATGAGCAGTTCTTC. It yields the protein CATRGDEQFF.

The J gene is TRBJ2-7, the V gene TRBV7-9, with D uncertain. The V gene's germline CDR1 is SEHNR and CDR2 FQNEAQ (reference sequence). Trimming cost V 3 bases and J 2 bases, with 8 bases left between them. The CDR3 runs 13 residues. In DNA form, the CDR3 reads TGTGCCAGCAGCTTGGTTGATGCCTACGAGCAGTACTTC. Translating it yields CASSLVDAYEQYF.